This T cell receptor beta chain was recorded in a study of beta chain features in type 1 diabetes. Via CD45RO/CCR7/CD25/CD127/CD95/CD27, cells of the CD4+ naive, central memory, regulatory and stem cell-like memory subsets were sorted. Study findings and constraints: For Type 1 diabetes patients, all four CD4+ subsets carried TCRB CDR3s that were moderately but significantly shorter. VDJ junctions in type 1 diabetes patients carried more deletions and fewer insertions.

As for this clone: The antigen remains undetermined.

Of the isolated RNA, all was reverse transcribed, and so the sequenced material was expressed TCRB transcripts. Data came from immunoSEQ multiplex PCR; TCRdb stores just in-frame clones and leaves some out. The table lists tens of thousands of clones, around 53% of them singletons. Per germline, CDR1 MNHNS and CDR2 SASEGT. CDR3 size: 13 residues. V lost 3 bases, J lost 6 bases, and 3 bases stayed unmatched. This clonotype originated in a woman aged 40 to 50 with type 1 diabetes. The chain uses TRBV6-1 and TRBJ1-2; 8 positions match TRBD1. Input material: Tregs from blood. CDR3: CASSDGQGNGYTF. CDR3 DNA: TGTGCCAGCAGTGACGGACAGGGAAATGGCTACACCTTC.